The 23 T cell receptor beta chains given below trace back to one sample, sequenced in a study of control samples from healthy donors and cancer patients. Profiled with immunoSEQ multiplex PCR; TCRdb holds only in-frame clones, not every one. The profile shows about 170,000 clones, 91% of them singletons. The material sequenced was blood. These receptors came from a woman under 40 in good health.

The chain carries TRBV7-3 and TRBJ2-7; D may match TRBD1 or TRBD2 (7 bases each). V dropped 4 bases and J dropped 7 bases, with 11 bases sitting between them. Germline CDR1 and CDR2: SGHTA and FQGTGA. This CDR3 region has 12 residues. The CDR3 bases are TGTGCCAGCAGCTCCCAGGGGGGGGAGCAGTACTTC. It codes for CASSSQGGEQYF.

The chain couples TRBV5-6 to TRBJ1-2; no definite D call. The V gene lost 4 bases and the J gene lost 6 bases, with 13 bases spanning the gap. The CDR3 spans 13 residues. CDR1 and CDR2 from the germline V gene are SGHDT and YYEEEE. The DNA of the CDR3 is TGTGCCAGCAGCCCCCCCTTGGGCCATGGCTACACCTTC. Translating it yields CASSPPLGHGYTF.

Concerning this clone: At the DNA level, this CDR3 is encoded by other sequences in the same sample as well. The genes are TRBV7-9 and TRBJ2-5, with TRBD2 matching over 7 bases. Losses at the gene ends were 5 bases for V and 5 bases for J; bases not matched to a gene: 5. The CDR3 runs to 13 residues. Germline loops: CDR1 SEHNR, CDR2 FQNEAQ (reference sequence). The DNA of the CDR3 is TGTGCCAGCAGCCTTGGGGGGGTGGAGACCCAGTACTTC. Translated: CASSLGGVETQYF.

CDR3 coding DNA: TGTGCCAGCAGTGAAGCAGGGGTTAGGGGGTACTTC. This encodes CASSEAGVRGYF. The chain uses TRBV2 and TRBJ2-7; TRBD1 is a possible D gene (5 bases). This CDR3 region has 12 residues. V gave up 0 bases and J gave up 12 bases, with 12 bases separating them. Germline loops: CDR1 SNHLY, CDR2 FYNNEI.

V and J are TRBV6-2 or TRBV6-3 and TRBJ2-7; 9 positions agree with TRBD2. The length of the CDR3 is 15 residues. V shed 2 bases, J shed 4 bases, and the junction held 6 bases outside the gene matches. The V gene's germline CDR1 is MNHEY and CDR2 SVGEGT. The chain's CDR3 is CASSYGIAGAYEQYF. CDR3 coding DNA: TGTGCCAGCAGTTACGGGATAGCGGGAGCGTACGAGCAGTACTTC.

The chain is built from TRBV11-3 and TRBJ2-5; D may be TRBD1 or TRBD2 (5 bases each). Trimming removed 2 bases at V and 5 bases at J, with 12 bases between. This CDR3 region has 14 residues. In germline, CDR1 is SGHNT, CDR2 YENEEA. This CDR3 reads CASSLSLGTETQYF. The CDR3 bases are TGTGCCAGCAGCTTATCCCTCGGGACCGAGACCCAGTACTTC.

V gene TRBV7-9 combines with J gene TRBJ2-7, with 10 bases fitting TRBD1. CDR1 and CDR2 (germline): SEHNR, FQNEAQ (reference sequence). The V and J ends lost 2 bases and 3 bases, in that order; junction bases with no gene match: 4. The CDR3 extends over 15 amino acids. The CDR3 DNA sequence: TGTGCCAGCAGCTTATTTCGGACAGGGGGCTACGAGCAGTACTTC. It is translated as CASSLFRTGGYEQYF.

This chain links TRBV21-1 with TRBJ2-7; the D call TRBD2 from the table was never checked on the DNA. TRBV21-1 is a recognized pseudogene. The CDR3 sequence is 13 residues long. CDR3 loop: CASSKWRSYEQYF. CDR3 nucleotide sequence: TGTGCCAGCAGCAAATGGAGGTCCTACGAGCAGTACTTC.

This clone was counted a single time. The V call is TRBV7-8, the J call TRBJ2-5; D possibly uses TRBD1 or TRBD2 (6 bases each). Germline CDR1 and CDR2: SGHVS and FQNEAQ. Between the trimmed V and J ends, which lost 1 base and 2 bases, there was a span of 14 bases. The CDR3 covers 16 residues. The CDR3 region has the DNA TGTGCCAGCAGCTTAGGAGGAGGGGGAAGGCAAGAGACCCAGTACTTC. The encoded protein is CASSLGGGGRQETQYF.

CDR3 in amino acids: CASSRVSSEKLFF. The CDR3 nucleotides are TGTGCCAGCAGCCGGGTATCGAGTGAAAAACTGTTTTTT. The V call is TRBV5-5, the J call TRBJ1-4; no clear D. With 4 bases removed from V and 7 bases from J, the gap between germline ends came to 11 bases. This CDR3 contains 13 residues. Per the germline V gene, CDR1 is SGHKS and CDR2 is YYEKEE (reference sequence).

This chain connects TRBV5-1 to TRBJ1-1; 9 bases agree with TRBD1. Germline V CDR1 and CDR2: SGHRS, YFSETQ. Trimming cost V 0 bases and J 1 base; bases outside gene matches: 4. The CDR3 is 16 residues long. CDR3 sequence (DNA): TGCGCCAGCAGCTTGGCACAGGGGGCGGGGAACACTGAAGCTTTCTTT. It encodes CASSLAQGAGNTEAFF.

The chain links TRBV12-5 to TRBJ2-7; 7 bases line up with TRBD1. The germline V gene has CDR1 LGHNT and CDR2 FRNRAP. V was clipped by 2 bases and J by 5 bases; unmatched bases: 6. The CDR3 covers 14 residues. CDR3 residues: CASGLTDRADEQYF. Here the CDR3 DNA reads TGTGCTAGTGGTTTGACTGACAGGGCGGACGAGCAGTACTTC. The whole variable domain, filled in from reference TRBV12-5 and TRBJ2-7, reads DARVTQTPRHKVTEMGQEVTMRCQPILGHNTVFWYRQTMMQGLELLAYFRNRAPLDDSGMPKDRFSAEMPDATLATLKIQPSEPRDSAVYFCASGLTDRADEQYFGPGTRLTVT.

The J gene is TRBJ2-1, the V gene TRBV2; TRBD2 aligns across 7 bases. In germline, CDR1 is SNHLY, CDR2 FYNNEI. The trim removed 4 bases at V and 7 bases at J, leaving 7 bases unmatched. CDR3 length equals 14 residues. The CDR3 DNA reads as TGTGCCAGCAGTGCGGTACTAGCGAGTAATGAGCAGTTCTTC. As protein: CASSAVLASNEQFF. The whole variable domain, filled in from reference TRBV2 and TRBJ2-1, reads EPEVTQTPSHQVTQMGQEVILRCVPISNHLYFYWYRQILGQKVEFLVSFYNNEISEKSEIFDDQFSVERPDGSNFTLKIRSTKLEDSAMYFCASSAVLASNEQFFGPGTRLTVL.

This clone was counted only a few times. The rearrangement uses TRBV4-1 and TRBJ2-2, with D hard to call. The V end was cut by 0 bases, the J end by 1 base, with 9 bases between. The CDR3 spans 16 residues. In germline, CDR1 is MGHRA, CDR2 YSYEKL. The CDR3 sequence: CASSQDYAGNTGELFF. Here the CDR3 DNA reads TGCGCCAGCAGCCAAGATTATGCCGGGAACACCGGGGAGCTGTTTTTT.

In DNA, the CDR3 is TGTGCCAGCAGTTTACAGAGCACAGATACGCAGTATTTT. Its translation is CASSLQSTDTQYF. The rearrangement uses TRBV28 and TRBJ2-3; D is undetermined. The V end was cut by 2 bases, the J end by 0 bases, with 3 bases between. CDR3 size: 13 residues. Germline CDR1 reads MDHEN; CDR2 reads SYDVKM.

The CDR3 sequence: CASSVGEGVLYGYTF. The CDR3 DNA reads TGTGCCAGCAGCGTAGGGGAGGGGGTCCTCTATGGCTACACCTTC. J is TRBJ1-2 and V is TRBV9; TRBD1 is a possible D gene (6 bases). V was cut by 0 bases and J by 4 bases, with 13 bases left in between. Germline lookup yields CDR1 SGDLS and CDR2 YYNGEE. CDR3 length equals 15 residues.

The chain carries TRBV28 and TRBJ2-7; 7 bases line up with TRBD1. This CDR3 spans 13 amino acids. With 6 bases clipped from V and 4 bases from J, the junction kept 6 bases outside the gene matches. Germline V CDR1 and CDR2: MDHEN, SYDVKM. CDR3 in DNA: TGTGCCAGCAGCCTACCGGGACAGTACGAGCAGTACTTC. This sequence encodes CASSLPGQYEQYF.

The chain uses TRBV27 and TRBJ1-2; D remains unclear. V lost 3 bases to trimming and J lost 3 bases, with 8 bases between them. The V gene's germline CDR1 is MNHEY and CDR2 SMNVEV (reference sequence). The CDR3 sequence is 13 residues long. The CDR3 spells CASSFSRYYGYTF. The CDR3 DNA reads as TGTGCCAGCAGTTTCTCTAGATACTATGGCTACACCTTC.

V gene TRBV6-2 or TRBV6-3 combines with J gene TRBJ1-1; TRBD1 agrees at 10 bases. CDR3 length equals 15 residues. The V gene's germline CDR1 is MNHEY and CDR2 SVGEGT. The trim removed 1 base at V and 5 bases at J, leaving 4 bases unmatched. CDR3 bases: TGTGCCAGCAGTTACTTCGGGACAGGGGAAACTGAAGCTTTCTTT. It yields the protein CASSYFGTGETEAFF.

This clone was picked up a small number of times. This chain joins TRBV4-1 and TRBJ2-1, with a tentative D call TRBD1 (6 bases). Germline V gene sequence: CDR1 MGHRA, CDR2 YSYEKL. The V gene lost 2 bases and the J gene lost 2 bases, with 13 bases spanning the gap. The CDR3 has 16 amino acids. The CDR3: CASSQPDRMPYNEQFF. The CDR3 nucleotides are TGCGCCAGCAGCCAACCCGACAGGATGCCCTACAATGAGCAGTTCTTC.

The V and J genes are TRBV7-9 and TRBJ2-7, with 10 bases lining up with TRBD1. Germline V gene data show CDR1 as SEHNR and CDR2 as FQNEAQ (reference sequence). The CDR3 length is 13 residues. V was pared by 6 bases and J by 4 bases, with 3 bases of the junction left unmatched. The CDR3 sequence: CASRTGQGYEQYF. In DNA, the CDR3 is TGTGCCAGCAGAACGGGACAGGGGTACGAGCAGTACTTC.

This sequence joins TRBV5-4 and TRBJ2-3; D is possibly TRBD2 (6 bases). The CDR3 contains 14 residues. With 3 bases removed from V and 0 bases from J, the gap between germline ends came to 8 bases. Germline V gene sequence: CDR1 SGHNT, CDR2 YYREEE (reference sequence). CDR3 in DNA: TGTGCCAGCAGCTCCCTAGCGAGCACAGATACGCAGTATTTT. It encodes CASSSLASTDTQYF.

The chain links TRBV5-5 to TRBJ2-5; 9 bases are shared with TRBD1. Trimming cost V 2 bases and J 5 bases; bases outside gene matches: 4. The CDR3 length is 14 residues. CDR1 and CDR2 (germline): SGHKS, YYEKEE (reference sequence). Here the CDR3 reads CASSLGTGWETQYF. In DNA, the CDR3 is TGTGCCAGCAGCTTAGGGACAGGGTGGGAGACCCAGTACTTC.